A few counts support the clone carrying this T cell receptor (beta chain). Its antigen is still unknown. Preparation of the TCRbeta library was carried out with unique molecular identifiers. TCRdb recomputed calls from the PCR reads with MiXCR, one row per CDR3 protein. The sample records approximately 27,000 distinct CDR3 sequences, 15% to 20% being singletons. This CDR3 is built from 14 residues. Per germline, CDR1 DFQATT and CDR2 SNEGSKA (reference sequence). The V segment lost 6 bases and the J segment 4 bases; nucleotides outside the gene matches: 10. These data come from a study of T-cell reconstitution after alpha-beta-depleted transplantation in children. Overall study findings and caveats: Several hundred rapidly expanded clones from non-depleted graft cells reportedly supplied alpha-beta T cells about two months post-transplant. One year after transplant, T-cell counts and diversity came mostly from newly produced T cells. Where some patients showed high TCRbeta diversity at day 60, it came from recipient T cells and thymic progenitors that had survived.

The source material was PBMCs, mostly from graft donor cells, sampled 60 days after TCRalphabeta/CD19-depleted stem cell transplant. This chain links TRBV20-1 with TRBJ2-7, with 9 bases that match TRBD2. The clonotype originates from a male patient between 2 and 10 years old who had a stem cell transplant for acute lymphoblastic leukemia, so the T cells may come from the graft donor. The chain's CDR3 is CSAPKAGGKYEQYF. CDR3 in DNA: TGCAGTGCCCCTAAGGCGGGAGGGAAATACGAGCAGTACTTC.